The rows below give T cell receptor beta chains drawn from one sample of a study of shared clonotypes between healthy human individuals. The repertoire was sequenced with immunoSEQ multiplex PCR; TCRdb's copy has only in-frame clones and lacks some. The sample lists 190,000 or so clones; roughly 91% were seen once. Source material: naive CD4+ T cells sorted from blood. All receptors come from a woman aged 25 to 39 in good health. CDR3s include the opening cysteine and the closing phenylalanine or tryptophan. A D gene is named only where the DNA matches it firmly. Clone size is shown for a subset of rows, as once, few, many or a class of expanded clone.

>TRBJ1-6|TRBV5-1|.|.
TGCGCCAGCAGCAAGGAGGGGGGAGTAATGGGATCACCCCTCCACTTT
CASSKEGGVMGSPLHF
>TRBJ2-7|TRBV5-1|.|once
TGCGCCAGCAGCTCCTATAACACCTACGAGCAGTACTTC
CASSSYNTYEQYF
>TRBJ2-7|TRBV5-1|.|.
TGCGCCAGCAGCTTGGTAGGATACGAGCAGTACTTC
CASSLVGYEQYF
>TRBJ2-3|TRBV7-6|TRBD2|.
TGTGCCAGCAGCTTAGTCTACGGGACTAGCGGGACCCTTGATACGCAGTATTTT
CASSLVYGTSGTLDTQYF
>TRBJ1-3|TRBV7-6|.|.
TGTGCCAGCAGCTTAGTCCAGGGAGCTGGAAACACCATATATTTT
CASSLVQGAGNTIYF
>TRBJ1-4|TRBV18|TRBD1|.
TGTGCCAGCTCACCACCGGGACAGGCTAATGAAAAACTGTTTTTT
CASSPPGQANEKLFF
>TRBJ2-7|TRBV7-9|TRBD2|few
TGTGCCAGCAGCTCAGCGGGGGGACGATACGAGCAGTACTTC
CASSSAGGRYEQYF
>TRBJ2-1|TRBV28|.|once
TGTGCCAGCTTTTCAGGGGCAGACTCCTACAATGAGCAGTTCTTC
CASFSGADSYNEQFF
>TRBJ1-5|TRBV6-5|.|few
TGTGCCAGCAGTCGCGGAGGTCAGCCCCAGCATTTT
CASSRGGQPQHF
>TRBJ1-1|TRBV2|TRBD1|.
TGTGCCAGCAGCCTCGACAGGGGCTCCCTCACTGAAGCTTTCTTT
CASSLDRGSLTEAFF
>TRBJ2-7|TRBV10-3|.|few
TGTGCCATCAGTGGGGCAAACGAGCAGTACTTC
CAISGANEQYF